This TCR beta chain was identified during a study of control samples from healthy donors and cancer patients. The CDR3 runs 13 residues. CDR1 is SGHRS, CDR2 YFSETQ, per germline. The V segment lost 3 bases and the J segment 6 bases; nucleotides outside the gene matches: 4. Sequenced by immunoSEQ multiplex PCR; TCRdb stores in-frame clones only, minus some. Of some 200,000 clones in the sample, approximately 95% were seen once. This TCR was recovered from a man aged 18-30 years in good health. Specimen: blood. The V call is TRBV5-1, the J call TRBJ2-7, with 9 positions matching TRBD1. The CDR3: CASSSLTGGEQYF. The CDR3 DNA sequence: TGCGCCAGCAGCTCCCTGACAGGGGGCGAGCAGTACTTC.